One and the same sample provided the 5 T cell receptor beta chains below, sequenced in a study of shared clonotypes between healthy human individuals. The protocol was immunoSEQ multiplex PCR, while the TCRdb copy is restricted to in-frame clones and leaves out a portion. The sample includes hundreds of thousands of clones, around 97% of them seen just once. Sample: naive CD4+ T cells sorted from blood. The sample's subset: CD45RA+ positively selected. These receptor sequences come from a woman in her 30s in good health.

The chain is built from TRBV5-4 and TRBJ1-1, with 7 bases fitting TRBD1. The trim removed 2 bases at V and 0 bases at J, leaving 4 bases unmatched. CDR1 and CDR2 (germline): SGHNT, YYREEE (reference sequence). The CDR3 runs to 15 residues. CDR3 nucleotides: TGTGCCAGCAGCTTAGGGGGACAGATGAACACTGAAGCTTTCTTT. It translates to CASSLGGQMNTEAFF.

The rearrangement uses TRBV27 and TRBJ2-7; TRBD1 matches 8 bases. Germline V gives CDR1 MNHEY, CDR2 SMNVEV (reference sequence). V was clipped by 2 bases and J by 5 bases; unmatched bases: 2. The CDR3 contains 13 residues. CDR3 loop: CASSLDRGHEQYF. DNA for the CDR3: TGTGCCAGCAGTTTAGACAGGGGCCACGAGCAGTACTTC.

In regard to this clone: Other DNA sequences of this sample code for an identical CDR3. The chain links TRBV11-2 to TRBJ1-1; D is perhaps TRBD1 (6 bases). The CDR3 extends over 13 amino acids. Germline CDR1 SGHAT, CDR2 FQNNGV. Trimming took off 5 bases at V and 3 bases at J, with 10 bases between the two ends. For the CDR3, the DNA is TGTGCCAGCAGCCCGCGGACAGACACTGAAGCTTTCTTT. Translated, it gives CASSPRTDTEAFF.

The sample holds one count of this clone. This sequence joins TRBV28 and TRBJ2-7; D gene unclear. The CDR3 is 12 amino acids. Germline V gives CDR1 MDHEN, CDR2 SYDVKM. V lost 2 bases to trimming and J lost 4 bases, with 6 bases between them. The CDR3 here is CASSLRTYEQYF. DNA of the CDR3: TGTGCCAGCAGTTTACGAACATACGAGCAGTACTTC.

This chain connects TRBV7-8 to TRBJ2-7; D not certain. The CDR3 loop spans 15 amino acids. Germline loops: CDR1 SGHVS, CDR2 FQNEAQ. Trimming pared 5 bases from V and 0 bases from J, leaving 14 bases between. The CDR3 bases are TGTGCCAGCAGCGTAGTAAGAGACACCTCCTACGAGCAGTACTTC. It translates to CASSVVRDTSYEQYF.